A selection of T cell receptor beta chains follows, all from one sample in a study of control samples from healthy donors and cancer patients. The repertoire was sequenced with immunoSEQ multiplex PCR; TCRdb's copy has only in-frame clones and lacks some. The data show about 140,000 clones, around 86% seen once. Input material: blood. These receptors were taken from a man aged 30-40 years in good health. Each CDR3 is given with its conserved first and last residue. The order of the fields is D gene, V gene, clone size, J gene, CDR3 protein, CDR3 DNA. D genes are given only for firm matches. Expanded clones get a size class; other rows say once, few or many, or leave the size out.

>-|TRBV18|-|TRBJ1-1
CASSPRGTTMNTEAFF
TGTGCCAGCTCACCAAGGGGGACCACAATGAACACTGAAGCTTTCTTT
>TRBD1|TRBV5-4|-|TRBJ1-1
CASSPRDREAFF
TGTGCCAGCAGCCCCAGGGACAGGGAAGCTTTCTTT
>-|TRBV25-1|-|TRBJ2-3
CASSEYTGRDTQYF
TGTGCCAGCAGTGAATACACAGGGAGGGATACGCAGTATTTT
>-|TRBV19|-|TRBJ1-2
CASSIGDFYGYTF
TGTGCCAGTAGTATCGGGGACTTCTATGGCTACACCTTC
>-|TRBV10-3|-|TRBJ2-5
CAISGSGAETQYF
TGTGCCATCAGTGGGAGTGGCGCGGAGACCCAGTACTTC
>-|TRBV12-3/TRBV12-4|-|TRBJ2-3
CASLSSAEVTQYF
TGTGCCAGTCTTTCTTCGGCGGAAGTCACGCAGTATTTT
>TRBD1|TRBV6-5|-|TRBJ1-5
CASSRTGYSNQPQHF
TGTGCCAGCAGTAGGACAGGGTATAGCAATCAGCCCCAGCATTTT
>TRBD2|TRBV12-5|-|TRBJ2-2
CASGLQLTGTSASGELFF
TGTGCTAGTGGTTTGCAGCTAACCGGGACTAGCGCGTCCGGGGAGCTGTTTTTT
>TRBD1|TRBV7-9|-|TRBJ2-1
CASRQTGLYNEQFF
TGTGCCAGCAGACAGACAGGGTTATACAATGAGCAGTTCTTC
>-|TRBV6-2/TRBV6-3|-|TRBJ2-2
CASSPTGELFF
TGTGCCAGCAGTCCCACCGGGGAGCTGTTTTTT
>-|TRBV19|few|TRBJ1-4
CASNIPGHPTNEKLFF
TGTGCCAGTAATATACCGGGACACCCAACTAATGAAAAACTGTTTTTT
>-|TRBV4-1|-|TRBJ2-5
CASSQDLAGQVTQYF
TGCGCCAGCAGCCAAGATCTCGCTGGCCAGGTGACCCAGTACTTC
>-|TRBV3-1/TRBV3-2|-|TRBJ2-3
CASSQDRLSQYF
TGTGCCAGCAGCCAAGACCGCCTTTCGCAGTATTTT
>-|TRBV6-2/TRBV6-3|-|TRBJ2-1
CASSVQTEQFF
TGTGCCAGCAGTGTACAGACTGAGCAGTTCTTC
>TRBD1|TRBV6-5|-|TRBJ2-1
CASNLGTGMYNEQFF
TGTGCCAGCAACCTTGGGACAGGGATGTACAATGAGCAGTTCTTC
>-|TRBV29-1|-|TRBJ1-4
CSVEGTPRGEKLFF
TGCAGCGTTGAAGGGACTCCTAGGGGTGAAAAACTGTTTTTT
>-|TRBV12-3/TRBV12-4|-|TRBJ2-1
CASSSSTDNEQFF
TGTGCCAGCAGTTCGTCGACTGACAATGAGCAGTTCTTC
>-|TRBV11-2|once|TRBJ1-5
CASSPDGGQPQHF
TGTGCCAGCAGCCCCGACGGGGGGCAGCCCCAGCATTTT
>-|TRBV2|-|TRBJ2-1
CASRGVTGSNYNEQFF
TGTGCCAGCAGAGGGGTGACGGGATCAAACTACAATGAGCAGTTCTTC
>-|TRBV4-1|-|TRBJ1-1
CASSQDRDTEAFF
TGCGCCAGCAGCCAAGACAGGGACACTGAAGCTTTCTTT
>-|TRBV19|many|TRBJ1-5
CASSPQGLSNQPQHF
TGTGCCAGTAGCCCACAGGGTTTGAGCAATCAGCCCCAGCATTTT
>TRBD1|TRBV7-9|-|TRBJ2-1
CASSLGRGPYNEQFF
TGTGCCAGCAGCTTGGGCAGGGGGCCCTACAATGAGCAGTTCTTC
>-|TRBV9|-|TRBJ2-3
CASSPQLGAGDTQYF
TGTGCCAGCAGCCCCCAGCTGGGAGCCGGCGATACGCAGTATTTT
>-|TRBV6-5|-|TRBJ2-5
CASRRAGTPVSSQYF
TGTGCCAGCAGGCGTGCCGGGACACCCGTGAGTTCTCAGTACTTC
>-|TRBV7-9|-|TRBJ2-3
CASSRGTYSTDTQYF
TGTGCCAGCTCGAGAGGGACCTATAGCACAGATACGCAGTATTTT
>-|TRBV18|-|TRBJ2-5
CASSPKSWGRTQYF
TGTGCCAGCTCACCAAAGTCCTGGGGCCGGACCCAGTACTTC
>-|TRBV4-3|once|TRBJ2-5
CASSQALTGDETQYF
TGCGCCAGCAGCCAAGCCCTGACCGGGGATGAGACCCAGTACTTC
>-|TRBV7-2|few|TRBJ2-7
CASSTLPGSGYEQYF
TGTGCCAGCAGCACACTCCCCGGTAGCGGCTACGAGCAGTACTTC
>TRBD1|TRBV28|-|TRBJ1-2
CASSTGGGSYGYTF
TGTGCCAGCAGTACAGGGGGTGGTAGTTATGGCTACACCTTC
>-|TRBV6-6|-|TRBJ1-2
CASSPNYGYTF
TGTGCCAGCAGCCCGAACTATGGCTACACCTTC
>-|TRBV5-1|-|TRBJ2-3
CASSLAGGTNTDTQYF
TGCGCCAGCAGCTTAGCTGGAGGGACCAACACAGATACGCAGTATTTT
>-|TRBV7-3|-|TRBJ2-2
CASSADHANTGELFF
TGTGCCAGCAGCGCCGACCACGCGAACACCGGGGAGCTGTTTTTT
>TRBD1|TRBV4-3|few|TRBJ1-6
CASSQGPGGSPLHF
TGCGCCAGCAGCCAAGGTCCAGGGGGTTCACCCCTCCACTTT
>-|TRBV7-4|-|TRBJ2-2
CASSPPGGGYTGELFF
TGTGCCAGCAGCCCCCCAGGGGGGGGATACACCGGGGAGCTGTTTTTT
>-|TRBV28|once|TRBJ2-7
CASSSLDLPYEQYF
TGTGCCAGCAGTTCGCTGGACCTTCCCTACGAGCAGTACTTC
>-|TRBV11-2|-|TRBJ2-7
CASSFGGAPYKQYF
TGTGCCAGCAGCTTCGGGGGTGCTCCTTACAAGCAGTACTTC
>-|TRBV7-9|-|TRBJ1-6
CASSLALPGERNSPLHF
TGTGCCAGCAGCTTAGCTCTGCCAGGGGAACGGAATTCACCCCTCCACTTT
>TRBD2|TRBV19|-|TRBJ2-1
CASSISLAGEEQFF
TGTGCCAGTAGTATATCACTAGCGGGGGAGGAGCAGTTCTTC
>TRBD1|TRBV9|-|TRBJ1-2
CASSLGTAYGYTF
TGTGCCAGCAGCCTCGGGACAGCTTATGGCTACACCTTC
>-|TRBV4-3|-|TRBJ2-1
CASSQDLGDISYNEQFF
TGCGCCAGCAGCCAAGATCTAGGTGACATCTCCTACAATGAGCAGTTCTTC
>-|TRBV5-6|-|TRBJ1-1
CASSLGPNTEAFF
TGTGCCAGCAGCTTGGGTCCGAACACTGAAGCTTTCTTT
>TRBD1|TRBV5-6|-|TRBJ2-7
CASSPQGTYEQYF
TGTGCCAGCAGCCCACAGGGGACCTACGAGCAGTACTTC
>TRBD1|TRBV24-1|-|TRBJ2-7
CATSAGQGNSYEQYF
TGTGCCACCAGTGCAGGACAGGGGAACTCCTACGAGCAGTACTTC
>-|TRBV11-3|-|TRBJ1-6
CASSLPGDSPLHF
TGTGCCAGCAGCTTACCGGGAGATTCACCCCTCCACTTT
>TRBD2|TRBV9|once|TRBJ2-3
CASSVGGSGLDTQYF
TGTGCCAGCAGCGTAGGGGGTAGCGGGTTAGATACGCAGTATTTT
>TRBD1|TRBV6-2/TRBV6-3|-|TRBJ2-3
CASSYSGTDVYF
TGTGCCAGCAGTTACTCGGGGACAGACGTTTATTTT
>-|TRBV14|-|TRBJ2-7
CASSQAGGPYEQYF
TGTGCCAGCAGCCAAGCGGGCGGGCCCTACGAGCAGTACTTC
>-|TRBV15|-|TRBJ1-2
CATSRDPQAGGYTF
TGTGCCACCAGCAGAGACCCGCAGGCTGGGGGCTACACCTTC
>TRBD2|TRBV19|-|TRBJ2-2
CASSTSSGSFGELFF
TGTGCCAGTAGTACATCTAGCGGGAGTTTCGGGGAGCTGTTTTTT
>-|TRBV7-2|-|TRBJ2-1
CASSLGGLEQFF
TGTGCCAGCAGCTTAGGGGGCCTAGAGCAGTTCTTC
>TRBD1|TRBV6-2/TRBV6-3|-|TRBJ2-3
CASSSRTGEWTDTQYF
TGTGCCAGCAGCTCTCGGACAGGGGAGTGGACAGATACGCAGTATTTT
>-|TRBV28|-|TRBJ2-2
CASSLGQSVGELFF
TGTGCCAGCAGTCTAGGACAGAGCGTCGGGGAGCTGTTTTTT
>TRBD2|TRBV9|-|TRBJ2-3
CASSFAGDRTDTQYF
TGTGCCAGCAGCTTCGCGGGAGATCGGACAGATACGCAGTATTTT
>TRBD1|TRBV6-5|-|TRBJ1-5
CASSSYRQGSNQPQHF
TGTGCCAGCAGTTCCTATAGACAGGGTTCGAATCAGCCCCAGCATTTT
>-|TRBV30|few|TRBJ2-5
CAWRGYETQYF
TGTGCCTGGAGGGGCTATGAGACCCAGTACTTC
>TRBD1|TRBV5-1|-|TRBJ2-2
CASSPTGYTGELFF
TGCGCCAGCAGCCCGACAGGGTACACCGGGGAGCTGTTTTTT
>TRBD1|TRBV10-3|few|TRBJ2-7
CAISPHRQGGYEQYF
TGTGCCATCAGTCCCCACCGACAGGGGGGCTACGAGCAGTACTTC